The 30 T cell receptor beta chains reported below all come from one sample, sequenced in a study of technical replicates of blood from several donors. Data came from immunoSEQ multiplex PCR; TCRdb stores just in-frame clones and leaves some out. This table holds roughly 80,000 clones, about nine tenths found once. The sample consisted of T cells isolated from PBMCs. The receptors here all came from a human donor in good health.

The chain recombines TRBV19 with TRBJ2-5; tentatively, D is TRBD1 (5 bases). The germline CDR1 and CDR2 sequences are LNHDA and SQIVND (reference sequence). Trimming removed 5 bases at V and 2 bases at J, with 9 bases between. This CDR3 has 13 amino acids. The CDR3 sequence: CASSSDRQETQYF. CDR3 nucleotide sequence: TGTGCCAGTAGTTCTGACAGACAAGAGACCCAGTACTTC.

V is TRBV14 and J is TRBJ1-1; D might be TRBD1 (6 bases). Deletions cut 2 bases from V and 7 bases from J, with 11 bases between. CDR1 and CDR2 (germline): SGHDN, FVKESK. This CDR3 is built from 13 residues. CDR3 region: CASSQYRDGEAFF. Here the CDR3 DNA reads TGTGCCAGCAGCCAATACAGGGACGGTGAAGCTTTCTTT. The variable domain in full, with the rest retrieved from reference TRBV14 and TRBJ1-1, is EAGVTQFPSHSVIEKGQTVTLRCDPISGHDNLYWYRRVMGKEIKFLLHFVKESKQDESGMPNNRFLAERTGGTYSTLKVQPAELEDSGVYFCASSQYRDGEAFFGQGTRLTVV.

This chain joins TRBV28 and TRBJ2-1; 8 nucleotides agree with TRBD2. V shed 9 bases, J shed 4 bases, and the junction held 11 bases outside the gene matches. CDR3 length: 15 amino acids. Germline V gene lookup returns CDR1 MDHEN and CDR2 SYDVKM. CDR3 sequence (DNA): TGTGCCAGTTTACCGGGACTAGGGAATTACAATGAGCAGTTCTTC. Translation gives CASLPGLGNYNEQFF.

The chain combines TRBV28 with TRBJ2-5; the match to TRBD2 covers 10 bases. The CDR3 extends over 16 amino acids. Trimming removed 7 bases from V and 5 bases from J; junction bases left unmatched: 13. Germline V gene lookup returns CDR1 MDHEN and CDR2 SYDVKM. This chain's CDR3 is CASTSSGSVSRETQYF. The CDR3 nucleotides read TGTGCCAGCACCTCTAGCGGGAGTGTCAGTCGGGAGACCCAGTACTTC.

The CDR3 sequence is CASSIAGGDYNEQFF. The CDR3 DNA reads TGCGCCAGCAGTATAGCGGGAGGAGACTACAATGAGCAGTTCTTC. The chain uses TRBV5-1 and TRBJ2-1; 10 bases align to TRBD2. CDR3 length: 15 residues. Unmatched junction bases numbered 5, after V lost 5 bases and J lost 3 bases. Germline V lookup: CDR1 SGHRS, CDR2 YFSETQ.

In its sample, this clone was seen a few times. The chain carries TRBV7-3 and TRBJ1-1; D call uncertain. CDR1 is SGHTA and CDR2 is FQGTGA in the germline V gene. V lost 3 bases and J lost 1, with 9 bases in between. The CDR3 spans 14 residues. In DNA form, the CDR3 reads TGTGCCAGCAGCTTGGGAGGGAAGAACACTGAAGCTTTCTTT. It translates to CASSLGGKNTEAFF.

V usage is TRBV7-2 and J usage is TRBJ1-2, with D perhaps matching TRBD1 (6 bases). The CDR3 runs 13 residues. Deletions cut 7 bases from V and 7 bases from J, with 16 bases between. The V gene's germline CDR1 is SGHTA and CDR2 FQGNSA. The DNA for the CDR3 is TGTGCCAGCATCTTGACCAGGGGCTCTGGCTACACCTTC. Its translation: CASILTRGSGYTF.

The chain couples TRBV11-3 to TRBJ2-7; D call uncertain. V shed 3 bases and J shed 5 bases, with 8 bases lying between them. Germline V gene sequence: CDR1 SGHNT, CDR2 YENEEA. The CDR3 runs 12 residues. In DNA, the CDR3 is TGTGCCAGCAGCTTTCAGGTGAACGAGCAGTACTTC. It yields the protein CASSFQVNEQYF.

A single count supports this clone. For the CDR3, the DNA is TGTGCCAGCACCCTGACTAGCGGGAGGAACATTCAGTACTTC. This sequence encodes CASTLTSGRNIQYF. V usage is TRBV28 and J usage is TRBJ2-4, with 13 bases that match TRBD2. Germline lookup yields CDR1 MDHEN and CDR2 SYDVKM. The CDR3 sequence is 14 residues long. With 7 bases clipped from V and 7 bases from J, the junction kept 4 bases outside the gene matches.

The chain couples TRBV6-8 to TRBJ1-4; TRBD1 aligns across 7 bases. V trimming: 2 bases; J trimming: 2 bases; junction bases outside the gene matches: 5. Germline CDR1 is MNHGY and CDR2 is SAAAGT. The CDR3 is made up of 16 amino acids. This CDR3 is CASSYVKQGTNEKLFF. The CDR3, as DNA: TGTGCCAGCAGTTACGTCAAACAGGGGACTAATGAAAAACTGTTTTTT.

V usage is TRBV10-2 and J usage is TRBJ2-7, with D possibly matching TRBD1 (5 bases). The CDR3 has 13 residues. V was clipped by 7 bases and J by 6 bases, with 16 bases between them. The germline V gene has CDR1 WSHSY and CDR2 SAAADI. CDR3 sequence (DNA): TGCGCCAGCATTAAAGAAGGGGTAAGCGAGCAGTACTTC. This translates into CASIKEGVSEQYF.

The chain links TRBV28 to TRBJ2-3, with 13 bases that match TRBD2. The CDR3 runs to 17 residues. The germline CDR1 and CDR2 sequences are MDHEN and SYDVKM. With 5 bases clipped from V and 3 bases from J, the junction kept 8 bases outside the gene matches. The DNA of the CDR3 is TGTGCCAGCAGTCCCTCGCGGACTAGCGGGAGAACAGATACGCAGTATTTT. It yields the protein CASSPSRTSGRTDTQYF. Using reference TRBV28 and TRBJ2-3 for the parts outside the CDR3, the full variable domain is DVKVTQSSRYLVKRTGEKVFLECVQDMDHENMFWYRQDPGLGLRLIYFSYDVKMKEKGDIPEGYSVSREKKERFSLILESASTNQTSMYLCASSPSRTSGRTDTQYFGPGTRLTVL.

The chain couples TRBV5-4 to TRBJ2-1, with D tentatively TRBD2 (6 bases). CDR3 size: 13 residues. Germline V CDR1 and CDR2: SGHNT, YYREEE (reference sequence). With 0 bases removed from V and 7 bases from J, the gap between germline ends came to 8 bases. The CDR3 DNA sequence: TGTGCCAGCAGCTTGGTGGCGGGGAATGAGCAGTTCTTC. This codes for CASSLVAGNEQFF.

V gene TRBV5-1 combines with J gene TRBJ2-7; 8 nucleotides align to TRBD2. Per germline, CDR1 SGHRS and CDR2 YFSETQ. The ends lost 0 bases at V and 0 bases at J; junction bases unmatched: 2. This CDR3 has 15 amino acids. CDR3 residues: CASSLAAGGSYEQYF. In DNA form, the CDR3 reads TGCGCCAGCAGCTTGGCCGCGGGAGGCTCCTACGAGCAGTACTTC. The variable domain in full, completed from reference TRBV5-1 and TRBJ2-7, reads KAGVTQTPRYLIKTRGQQVTLSCSPISGHRSVSWYQQTPGQGLQFLFEYFSETQRNKGNFPGRFSGRQFSNSRSEMNVSTLELGDSALYLCASSLAAGGSYEQYFGPGTRLTVT.

The chain links TRBV19 to TRBJ2-1; 7 bases line up with TRBD1. Trimming at V came to 1 base and at J to 15 bases, leaving 12 bases not matched to a gene. This CDR3 region has 14 residues. Germline CDR1 is LNHDA and CDR2 is SQIVND (reference sequence). The CDR3: CASSIGLTGKVGFF. The CDR3, as DNA: TGTGCCAGTAGTATAGGCCTGACAGGGAAGGTCGGGTTCTTC. Based on the CDR3 plus reference TRBV19 and TRBJ2-1, the full variable domain is DGGITQSPKYLFRKEGQNVTLSCEQNLNHDAMYWYRQDPGQGLRLIYYSQIVNDFQKGDIAEGYSVSREKKESFPLTVTSAQKNPTAFYLCASSIGLTGKVGFFGPGTRLTVL.

The CDR3 DNA follows: TGTGCCAGCAGTCCTAGACTAGATTCCACAGATACGCAGTATTTT. Translation gives CASSPRLDSTDTQYF. The chain links TRBV6-5 to TRBJ2-3; a possible D gene is TRBD2 (6 bases). The ends were cut back, 5 bases at V and 2 bases at J, with 14 bases in the middle. The germline CDR1 and CDR2 sequences are MNHEY and SVGAGI. CDR3 size: 15 residues.

The chain joins TRBV7-9 to TRBJ2-2, with 8 positions matching TRBD1. V dropped 1 base and J dropped 4; count of bases not matched to a gene: 2. Germline CDR1 is SEHNR and CDR2 is FQNEAQ (reference sequence). CDR3 length equals 15 residues. The DNA for the CDR3 is TGTGCCAGCAGCTTAGGGGACAGGACCACCGGGGAGCTGTTTTTT. This translates into CASSLGDRTTGELFF.

V usage is TRBV9 and J usage is TRBJ1-1; TRBD1 is a possible D gene (5 bases). V dropped 2 bases and J dropped 1 base, with 12 bases sitting between them. This CDR3 is built from 15 residues. The V gene's germline CDR1 is SGDLS and CDR2 YYNGEE. In nucleotides, the CDR3 is TGTGCCAGCAGCGTGCGGGGGAATTGGAACACTGAAGCTTTCTTT. Translated: CASSVRGNWNTEAFF.

In nucleotides, the CDR3 is TGTGCCAGCTCACCTTCAGGCGAGCGGACCACAGATACGCAGTATTTT. It is translated as CASSPSGERTTDTQYF. This chain joins TRBV18 and TRBJ2-3; the D gene is possibly TRBD2 (5 bases). The germline CDR1 and CDR2 sequences are KGHSH and LQKENI. This CDR3 is built from 16 residues. Trimming pared 3 bases from V and 2 bases from J, leaving 15 bases between.

The chain joins TRBV27 to TRBJ1-3; 8 nucleotides align to TRBD1. The length of the CDR3 is 13 residues. Germline CDR1 and CDR2: MNHEY and SMNVEV (reference sequence). V lost 10 bases, J lost 4 bases, and 6 bases stayed unmatched. The CDR3 region has the DNA TGTGCCACCAGGACAGGGTCAGGAAACACCATATATTTT. This gives the protein CATRTGSGNTIYF.

This chain uses TRBV15 with TRBJ2-7; 8 bases are shared with TRBD2. Germline V lookup: CDR1 LNHNV, CDR2 YYDKDF (reference sequence). V trimming: 0 bases; J trimming: 5 bases; junction bases outside the gene matches: 21. The CDR3 totals 20 residues. CDR3 nucleotides: TGTGCCACCAGCAGAGATAAGTGGTTAGCGGGGTCAGATAACCCTGACGAGCAGTACTTC. This sequence encodes CATSRDKWLAGSDNPDEQYF. The full variable domain, rest sourced from reference TRBV15 and TRBJ2-7, is DAMVIQNPRYQVTQFGKPVTLSCSQTLNHNVMYWYQQKSSQAPKLLFHYYDKDFNNEADTPDNFQSRRPNTSFCFLDIRSPGLGDTAMYLCATSRDKWLAGSDNPDEQYFGPGTRLTVT.

The CDR3 spells CASSFGDYNYEQYF. In DNA form, the CDR3 reads TGTGCCAGCAGCTTTGGAGACTATAACTACGAGCAGTACTTC. The V call is TRBV11-3, the J call TRBJ2-7, with D maybe TRBD2 (5 bases). The CDR3 runs to 14 residues. Germline CDR1 and CDR2: SGHNT and YENEEA. Trimming took off 3 bases at V and 3 bases at J, with 12 bases between the two ends. Full variable domain (outside the CDR3, taken from reference TRBV11-3 and TRBJ2-7): EAGVVQSPRYKIIEKKQPVAFWCNPISGHNTLYWYLQNLGQGPELLIRYENEEAVDDSQLPKDRFSAERLKGVDSTLKIQPAELGDSAVYLCASSFGDYNYEQYFGPGTRLTVT.

Written as DNA, the CDR3 is TGTGCCAGTAGTGAACATAGAACAGGGAACACTGAAGCTTTCTTT. Its protein is CASSEHRTGNTEAFF. This chain links TRBV19 with TRBJ1-1, with D perhaps TRBD1 (5 bases). This CDR3 comprises 15 residues. With 5 bases removed from V and 1 base from J, the gap between germline ends came to 14 bases. Germline CDR1 is LNHDA and CDR2 is SQIVND (reference sequence).

This chain links TRBV18 with TRBJ2-3; 8 bases are shared with TRBD2. V lost 6 bases to trimming and J lost 1 base; unmatched junction nucleotides: 6. Germline V gene lookup returns CDR1 KGHSH and CDR2 LQKENI. The CDR3 is made up of 15 amino acids. CDR3 coding DNA: TGTGCCAGCTCGAAGCGGGAGTCCGGCACAGATACGCAGTATTTT. Protein sequence: CASSKRESGTDTQYF.

CDR3 DNA: TGTGCCAGCAGCGTAGGAGGGGGCCGAGGCAATGAGCAGTTCTTC. It encodes CASSVGGGRGNEQFF. The chain employs TRBV9 and TRBJ2-1, with 7 positions matching TRBD1. Trimming removed 0 bases from V and 6 bases from J; junction bases left unmatched: 6. The CDR3 consists of 15 residues. Germline V CDR1 and CDR2: SGDLS, YYNGEE.

This sequence joins TRBV11-2 and TRBJ1-2, with D tentatively TRBD1 (6 bases). The CDR3 covers 15 residues. The germline gives CDR1 SGHAT, CDR2 FQNNGV. The V end was cut by 5 bases, the J end by 8 bases, with 21 bases between. The CDR3 DNA follows: TGTGCCAGCAGCGTTCTCGGGACATCAAGGCACGGCTACACCTTC. This encodes CASSVLGTSRHGYTF.

The rearrangement joins TRBV28 to TRBJ2-5; 9 bases agree with TRBD2. Germline V gene sequence: CDR1 MDHEN, CDR2 SYDVKM. This CDR3 contains 13 residues. V was clipped by 10 bases and J by 5 bases; unmatched bases: 8. CDR3 sequence reads: CATLAGVWETQYF. CDR3 DNA sequence: TGTGCCACCTTAGCGGGAGTATGGGAGACCCAGTACTTC.

The chain has TRBV6-6 and TRBJ1-4, with a weak D call TRBD1 (5 bases). V was clipped by 5 bases and J by 5 bases, with 12 bases between them. CDR3 length: 14 amino acids. In germline, CDR1 is MNHNY, CDR2 SVGAGI (reference sequence). This CDR3 is CASSGGSENEKLFF. The CDR3 DNA sequence: TGTGCCAGCAGTGGGGGGAGTGAGAATGAAAAACTGTTTTTT.

The chain joins TRBV10-3 to TRBJ2-7; 11 bases agree with TRBD2. Germline CDR1 reads ENHRY; CDR2 reads SYGVKD. The length of the CDR3 is 16 residues. The J segment lost 6 bases and the V segment lost 6 bases, leaving 13 bases of the junction unmatched. CDR3 in DNA: TGTGCCATCAGCAGGGAGCTAGCGGGAGGCGGGGGCGAGCAGTACTTC. This gives the protein CAISRELAGGGGEQYF.

The V gene is TRBV6-5, the J gene TRBJ1-3; a possible D gene is TRBD1 (5 bases). This CDR3 is 15 amino acids long. Germline CDR1 MNHEY, CDR2 SVGAGI. Trimming took off 2 bases at V and 4 bases at J, with 12 bases between the two ends. The CDR3 region is CASSYRGNSGNTIYF. CDR3 DNA: TGTGCCAGCAGTTACAGGGGAAATTCAGGAAACACCATATATTTT.